One and the same sample provided the 32 T cell receptor beta chains below, sequenced in a study of cytomegalovirus exposure and HLA in healthy donors. Vbeta (60) and Jbeta (13) primers were used in the PCR. Data came from immunoSEQ multiplex PCR; TCRdb stores just in-frame clones and leaves some out. The table has under 130,000 clones, around 70% seen once. The sequenced sample was PBMCs. Receptors originate from a man aged 35-49 years in good health and CMV-seronegative.

V usage is TRBV28 and J usage is TRBJ1-5, with a possible D match to TRBD1 (6 bases). Germline V gives CDR1 MDHEN, CDR2 SYDVKM. The CDR3 is made up of 16 amino acids. Trimming took 6 bases from V and 0 from J, leaving 15 bases between them. CDR3 sequence: CASRPRDTYSNQPQHF. CDR3 sequence (DNA): TGTGCCAGCAGGCCCCGGGACACCTATAGCAATCAGCCCCAGCATTTT.

This clone was observed a few times. The chain is built from TRBV14 and TRBJ2-7; 7 bases are shared with TRBD2. Germline lookup yields CDR1 SGHDN and CDR2 FVKESK. V was clipped by 2 bases and J by 6 bases; unmatched bases: 4. The CDR3 covers 13 residues. The CDR3 protein is CASSQWGRVEQYF. CDR3 sequence (DNA): TGTGCCAGCAGCCAATGGGGGAGGGTCGAGCAGTACTTC. Together with reference TRBV14 and TRBJ2-7, the CDR3 gives the full variable domain: EAGVTQFPSHSVIEKGQTVTLRCDPISGHDNLYWYRRVMGKEIKFLLHFVKESKQDESGMPNNRFLAERTGGTYSTLKVQPAELEDSGVYFCASSQWGRVEQYFGPGTRLTVT.

Worth noting for this clone: The junction differs from germline at one of its ends, possibly a read error. This chain uses TRBV7-9 with TRBJ2-7, with TRBD1 identical over 9 bases. CDR1 and CDR2 (germline): SEHNR, FQNEAQ (reference sequence). This CDR3 contains 15 residues. The CDR3 DNA is TGTTCCAGCAGCCCGGGACAGGGTGTCTCCTACGAGCAGTACTTC. Protein sequence: CSSSPGQGVSYEQYF.

This clone was counted once. The V and J genes are TRBV2 and TRBJ2-1, with 8 bases that match TRBD1. The length of the CDR3 is 12 residues. The germline CDR1 and CDR2 sequences are SNHLY and FYNNEI. Trimming cost V 6 bases and J 9 bases; bases outside gene matches: 4. The CDR3 is CASSADRGEQFF. For the CDR3, the DNA is TGTGCCAGCAGCGCAGACAGGGGTGAGCAGTTCTTC.

This clone was seen a few times. The identical CDR3 is also encoded by other nucleotide sequences in the sample. The chain is built from TRBV5-1 and TRBJ1-2, with TRBD1 matching 11 bases. Germline CDR1 reads SGHRS; CDR2 reads YFSETQ. Unmatched junction bases numbered 6, after V lost 2 bases and J lost 6 bases. The length of the CDR3 is 15 residues. CDR3 amino acids: CASSFTGQGADGYTF. The CDR3 bases are TGCGCCAGCAGCTTCACCGGACAGGGGGCAGATGGCTACACCTTC.

The sample holds one count of this clone. J is TRBJ1-2 and V is TRBV9; 7 nucleotides align to TRBD1. Germline CDR1 SGDLS, CDR2 YYNGEE. This CDR3 has 12 residues. The V segment lost 5 bases and the J segment 8 bases; nucleotides outside the gene matches: 6. This CDR3 is CASRKGAEGYTF. DNA for the CDR3: TGTGCCAGCAGGAAGGGGGCTGAGGGCTACACCTTC.

The CDR3 DNA sequence: TGTGCCAGCAGTTTGGGGGGGCTATATTCACCCCTCCACTTT. It codes for CASSLGGLYSPLHF. The chain carries TRBV6-5 and TRBJ1-6; weak D call: TRBD1 (6 bases). This CDR3 is built from 14 residues. V was trimmed by 4 bases and J by 8 bases, leaving 12 bases between them. Per the germline V gene, CDR1 is MNHEY and CDR2 is SVGAGI.

The chain combines TRBV14 with TRBJ2-5, with D maybe TRBD1 (6 bases). CDR1 is SGHDN and CDR2 is FVKESK in the germline V gene. The CDR3 has 17 residues. Trimming cost V 1 base and J 4 bases, with 19 bases left between them. DNA of the CDR3: TGTGCCAGCAGCCAAGTATATAGTACAGGGAGAGGAGAGACCCAGTACTTC. Translating gives CASSQVYSTGRGETQYF.

In regard to this clone: The same CDR3 can be traced to other DNA sequences in this sample. The chain recombines TRBV14 with TRBJ2-4; tentatively, D is TRBD2 (6 bases). The ends were cut back, 4 bases at V and 1 base at J, with 8 bases in the middle. Germline V gene lookup returns CDR1 SGHDN and CDR2 FVKESK. This CDR3 contains 14 residues. In nucleotides, the CDR3 is TGTGCCAGCAGCCTCGGGGGTGCCAAAAACATTCAGTACTTC. Translating it yields CASSLGGAKNIQYF.

This chain connects TRBV19 to TRBJ1-6; perhaps TRBD1 as D (6 bases). With 8 bases removed from V and 7 bases from J, the gap between germline ends came to 15 bases. The CDR3 runs 14 residues. Germline V gives CDR1 LNHDA, CDR2 SQIVND (reference sequence). The CDR3 DNA reads TGTGCCAGTCACGTGACAGGCGACAATTCACCCCTCCACTTT. Amino acid sequence: CASHVTGDNSPLHF.

This clone was detected only a few times. The chain has TRBV7-7 and TRBJ2-3; 15 bases are a match to TRBD2. V lost 5 bases and J lost 6; bases outside the gene matches: 6. The CDR3 covers 16 residues. Germline V gene sequence: CDR1 SSHAT, CDR2 FNYEAQ (reference sequence). This CDR3 is CASSLGLAGGSDTQYF. In DNA form, the CDR3 reads TGTGCCAGCAGCCTGGGACTAGCGGGAGGATCCGATACGCAGTATTTT.

In this sample, this clone turned up a few times. The chain is built from TRBV9 and TRBJ2-2, with D perhaps matching TRBD1 (6 bases). This CDR3 contains 14 residues. CDR1 SGDLS and CDR2 YYNGEE come from the germline V gene. V was cut by 3 bases and J by 5 bases, with 11 bases left in between. The CDR3 nucleotides read TGTGCCAGCAGCGCCCACAGGGTAACCGGGGAGCTGTTTTTT. Translated, it gives CASSAHRVTGELFF.

The chain employs TRBV11-2 and TRBJ2-5; the match to TRBD2 covers 8 bases. The trim removed 1 base at V and 1 base at J, leaving 5 bases unmatched. The CDR3 contains 16 residues. Looked up from germline, CDR1 is SGHAT and CDR2 is FQNNGV. As DNA, the CDR3 is TGTGCCAGCAGCTTAGCGGGCGGGGGGTCCCAAGAGACCCAGTACTTC. Amino acid sequence: CASSLAGGGSQETQYF.

The chain couples TRBV9 to TRBJ2-1; the D gene is possibly TRBD2 (6 bases). Trimming pared 4 bases from V and 0 bases from J, leaving 20 bases between. Per germline, CDR1 SGDLS and CDR2 YYNGEE. This CDR3 contains 18 residues. CDR3 sequence (DNA): TGTGCCAGCAGCCAACCTCCCCCGGGAGCACCCTCCTACAATGAGCAGTTCTTC. Amino acids: CASSQPPPGAPSYNEQFF.

This clone was seen more than once but under ten times. Distinct nucleotide sequences in the sample also encode this CDR3. This chain connects TRBV5-5 to TRBJ2-1, with a possible D match to TRBD2 (6 bases). Trimming removed 4 bases at V and 11 bases at J, with 19 bases between. This CDR3 is 14 amino acids long. In germline, CDR1 is SGHKS, CDR2 YYEKEE (reference sequence). The CDR3 loop is CASSPVGREPQQFF. The CDR3 region has the DNA TGTGCCAGCAGCCCCGTCGGACGGGAGCCTCAGCAGTTCTTC.

This clone was counted between two and nine times. CDR3 in DNA: TGCGCCAGCAGCTCCGTTAGTGGCGGGGAGCTGTTTTTT. Protein sequence: CASSSVSGGELFF. The rearrangement links TRBV5-1 to TRBJ2-2; D is unresolved. CDR3 length equals 13 residues. Trimming took 3 bases from V and 7 from J, leaving 10 bases between them. The germline CDR1 and CDR2 sequences are SGHRS and YFSETQ.

The chain combines TRBV11-3 with TRBJ1-2; TRBD1 might be the D (5 bases). Germline CDR1 SGHNT, CDR2 YENEEA. The ends were cut back, 0 bases at V and 6 bases at J, with 11 bases in the middle. This CDR3 spans 14 amino acids. The CDR3 region is CASSLEVPGNGYTF. The CDR3 DNA follows: TGTGCCAGCAGCTTAGAAGTTCCAGGGAATGGCTACACCTTC.

The chain combines TRBV27 with TRBJ2-7; D is perhaps TRBD2 (5 bases). The CDR3 is 14 residues long. CDR1 is MNHEY, CDR2 SMNVEV, per germline (reference sequence). V dropped 0 bases and J dropped 3 bases, with 9 bases sitting between them. CDR3 coding DNA: TGTGCCAGCAGTTTATCACTAGTTAACTACGAGCAGTACTTC. Encoded protein: CASSLSLVNYEQYF.

This clone was detected only once. V is TRBV19 and J is TRBJ2-3; D uncertain. Trimming took off 3 bases at V and 2 bases at J, with 6 bases between the two ends. The CDR3 extends over 13 amino acids. CDR1 LNHDA and CDR2 SQIVND come from the germline V gene (reference sequence). CDR3: CASSMANTDTQYF. The CDR3 DNA follows: TGTGCCAGTAGTATGGCCAACACAGATACGCAGTATTTT.

The chain couples TRBV5-1 to TRBJ2-7; no clear D. The length of the CDR3 is 11 residues. The V end lost 7 bases, the J end lost 3 bases, and 8 bases lay between the germline ends. In germline, CDR1 is SGHRS, CDR2 YFSETQ. CDR3 in amino acids: CASRSGYEQYF. CDR3 bases: TGCGCCAGCCGATCCGGCTACGAGCAGTACTTC.

The chain is built from TRBV6-1 and TRBJ2-3; possible D gene TRBD2, 5 bases. Trimming left V 8 bases short and J 2 bases short, with 14 bases between. CDR1 and CDR2 from the germline V gene are MNHNS and SASEGT. The CDR3 has 14 amino acids. CDR3 sequence (DNA): TGTGCCAGCTTTAGTTCGGGGTACACAGATACGCAGTATTTT. Its translation: CASFSSGYTDTQYF.

The genes are TRBV6-5 and TRBJ1-1; no firm D call. This CDR3 has 14 amino acids. V gave up 1 base and J gave up 5 bases, with 11 bases separating them. Germline V gene lookup returns CDR1 MNHEY and CDR2 SVGAGI. The CDR3 DNA sequence: TGTGCCAGCAGTTACTGGGGTGGGAGGACTGAAGCTTTCTTT. Its protein product is CASSYWGGRTEAFF.

This chain joins TRBV7-6 and TRBJ2-7; D unresolved. Germline loops: CDR1 SGHVS, CDR2 FNYEAQ. V was cut by 1 base and J by 4 bases, with 8 bases left in between. The CDR3 has 13 residues. As DNA, the CDR3 is TGTGCCAGCAGCTTAGACAGTATATACGAGCAGTACTTC. Protein: CASSLDSIYEQYF.

The gene calls are TRBV29-1 and TRBJ1-5; the D gene is possibly TRBD1 (6 bases). V was clipped by 5 bases and J by 5 bases, with 16 bases between them. CDR1 and CDR2 from the germline V gene are SQVTM and ANQGSEA. This CDR3 contains 14 residues. CDR3 amino acids: CSVILGARDQPQHF. Written as DNA, the CDR3 is TGCAGCGTTATTTTGGGGGCTCGGGATCAGCCCCAGCATTTT.

This rearrangement joins TRBV6-5 to TRBJ2-7, with D maybe TRBD2 (5 bases). V shed 2 bases and J shed 5 bases, with 19 bases lying between them. The CDR3 has 16 residues. Germline-derived CDR1 and CDR2 are MNHEY and SVGAGI. The CDR3 sequence is CASSYQPGGSLNEQYF. The CDR3 bases are TGTGCCAGCAGTTACCAGCCGGGTGGGAGCCTCAACGAGCAGTACTTC.

The chain couples TRBV5-4 to TRBJ1-2; 10 bases map to TRBD1. Germline CDR1 reads SGHNT; CDR2 reads YYREEE (reference sequence). Trimming cost V 4 bases and J 7 bases; bases outside gene matches: 7. The CDR3 loop spans 14 amino acids. CDR3 nucleotide sequence: TGTGCCAGCAGCGAGGGACAGGGGCAGACTGGCTACACCTTC. Translated, it gives CASSEGQGQTGYTF.

J is TRBJ1-6 and V is TRBV9, with 7 bases identical to TRBD1. Germline V lookup: CDR1 SGDLS, CDR2 YYNGEE. V trimming: 3 bases; J trimming: 9 bases; junction bases outside the gene matches: 9. CDR3 length: 15 amino acids. In nucleotides, the CDR3 is TGTGCCAGCAGCGCAAGACAGGGATCGGCTTCACCCCTCCACTTT. This gives the protein CASSARQGSASPLHF.

The chain uses TRBV6-5 and TRBJ1-2; D may be TRBD1 (6 bases). Germline V gene lookup returns CDR1 MNHEY and CDR2 SVGAGI. This CDR3 is built from 12 residues. With 10 bases removed from V and 1 base from J, the gap between germline ends came to 10 bases. The CDR3 protein is CATRQVNYGYTF. CDR3 coding DNA: TGTGCCACCCGACAGGTTAACTATGGCTACACCTTC.

Only a few counts were recorded for this clone. This chain joins TRBV6-1 and TRBJ2-5; 8 bases agree with TRBD1. Germline V gives CDR1 MNHNS, CDR2 SASEGT. The CDR3 is 13 residues long. Trimming took 3 bases from V and 5 from J; bases not matched to a gene: 2. This CDR3 reads CASSEDRDETQYF. Here the CDR3 DNA reads TGTGCCAGCAGTGAGGACAGGGATGAGACCCAGTACTTC.

V gene TRBV4-3 combines with J gene TRBJ2-2; TRBD1 agrees at 7 bases. Trimming at V came to 1 base and at J to 5 bases, leaving 13 bases not matched to a gene. The CDR3 has 18 amino acids. CDR1 and CDR2 from the germline V gene are LGHNA and YSLEER. CDR3: CASSQGARGTDVTGELFF. The CDR3 nucleotides are TGCGCCAGCAGCCAAGGGGCCCGTGGGACAGACGTAACCGGGGAGCTGTTTTTT.

The chain recombines TRBV6-4 with TRBJ2-1; 9 nucleotides agree with TRBD1. Germline loops: CDR1 MRHNA, CDR2 SNTAGT. The CDR3 runs to 14 residues. Germline trimming cut 6 bases from V and 9 bases from J; bases unmatched to any gene: 9. The CDR3 DNA reads TGTGCCAGCAGCGACGGGACAGGGATCGGTGAGCAGTTCTTC. The encoded protein is CASSDGTGIGEQFF.

The chain combines TRBV6-6 with TRBJ2-1, with 7 bases aligning to TRBD2. V lost 0 bases and J lost 4; bases outside the gene matches: 3. Germline-derived CDR1 and CDR2 are MNHNY and SVGAGI (reference sequence). CDR3 length: 15 residues. CDR3 amino acids: CASSYSGGIYNEQFF. CDR3 bases: TGTGCCAGCAGTTACTCCGGGGGGATATACAATGAGCAGTTCTTC.